This TCR beta chain originates from a study of technical replicates of blood from several donors. Germline V gene sequence: CDR1 SNHLY, CDR2 FYNNEI. The CDR3 is 15 residues long. The trim removed 6 bases at V and 7 bases at J, leaving 8 bases unmatched. Profiling relied on immunoSEQ multiplex PCR, and the TCRdb table lists in-frame clones only, not all of them. The repertoire has almost 65,000 clones, around 85% of them found once; the top ten carry 4% to 6%. The sample taken for sequencing was PBMCs. The receptor was derived from a human donor in good health. Some clones in this sample may be carry-over from other donors' samples. This chain joins TRBV2 and TRBJ1-6, with 8 bases matching TRBD1. The CDR3 sequence: CASSDQGANNSPLHF. The CDR3 DNA sequence: TGTGCCAGCAGCGATCAGGGGGCTAACAATTCACCCCTCCACTTT.